A selection of T cell receptor beta chains follows, all from one sample in a study of blood T cell repertoires in COVID-19. Some clones are missing from TCRdb's copy, which holds only in-frame ones; the method was immunoSEQ multiplex PCR. This sample has around 42,000 clones; about three quarters occur once, and the top ten carry under 9.5%. Source material: peripheral blood. The receptors were sampled from a man aged 65 to 85 with active or convalescent COVID-19. Both conserved end residues are part of each CDR3. Fields, in order: CDR3 protein, CDR3 DNA, V gene, clone size, D gene, J gene. The D gene is left open where the match is weak. A clone size is listed for some rows: how often the clone was seen (once, few, many), or a class if it is expanded.

cdr3_aa: CASSEFGATKNIQYF
cdr3_nt: TGTGCCAGCAGTGAATTCGGTGCGACCAAAAACATTCAGTACTTC
v_call: TRBV25-1
clone_size: -
d_call: -
j_call: TRBJ2-4

cdr3_aa: CATGDSGNTIYF
cdr3_nt: TGTGCCACTGGAGACTCTGGAAACACCATATATTTT
v_call: TRBV24-1
clone_size: -
d_call: -
j_call: TRBJ1-3

cdr3_aa: CSVAGGIYEKLFF
cdr3_nt: TGCAGCGTTGCAGGGGGCATATATGAAAAACTGTTTTTT
v_call: TRBV29-1
clone_size: few
d_call: TRBD1
j_call: TRBJ1-4

cdr3_aa: CASSIPSGGFNEQFF
cdr3_nt: TGTGCCAGTAGTATACCGAGCGGGGGCTTCAATGAGCAGTTCTTC
v_call: TRBV19
clone_size: few
d_call: TRBD2
j_call: TRBJ2-1

cdr3_aa: CASKPGQGNNEQFF
cdr3_nt: TGTGCCAGTAAACCGGGACAGGGGAACAATGAGCAGTTCTTC
v_call: TRBV19
clone_size: -
d_call: TRBD1
j_call: TRBJ2-1

cdr3_aa: CASSLRLGLAGGSRETQYF
cdr3_nt: TGTGCCAGCAGTTTACGCCTAGGACTAGCGGGGGGCAGTCGGGAGACCCAGTACTTC
v_call: TRBV28
clone_size: -
d_call: TRBD2
j_call: TRBJ2-5

cdr3_aa: CSASRGGEYEQYF
cdr3_nt: TGCAGTGCTAGTCGCGGGGGCGAGTACGAGCAGTACTTC
v_call: TRBV20-1
clone_size: few
d_call: -
j_call: TRBJ2-7

cdr3_aa: CASSLVPSPHQETQYF
cdr3_nt: TGTGCCAGCAGCTTAGTGCCTAGTCCCCACCAAGAGACCCAGTACTTC
v_call: TRBV11-2
clone_size: -
d_call: -
j_call: TRBJ2-5

cdr3_aa: CASSSDRNEQFF
cdr3_nt: TGTGCCAGCAGCTCCGACAGAAATGAGCAGTTCTTC
v_call: TRBV5-5
clone_size: -
d_call: -
j_call: TRBJ2-1

cdr3_aa: CASRDSSSYEQYF
cdr3_nt: TGTGCCAGCCGGGACTCTAGCTCCTACGAGCAGTACTTC
v_call: TRBV11-3
clone_size: -
d_call: -
j_call: TRBJ2-7

cdr3_aa: CASSRPGTAYNEQFF
cdr3_nt: TGTGCCAGCAGCCGACCCGGGACAGCCTACAATGAGCAGTTCTTC
v_call: TRBV14
clone_size: -
d_call: TRBD1
j_call: TRBJ2-1

cdr3_aa: CASSSSQHTSYEQYF
cdr3_nt: TGTGCCAGCAGCTCATCTCAACACACCTCCTACGAGCAGTACTTC
v_call: TRBV13
clone_size: -
d_call: -
j_call: TRBJ2-7

cdr3_aa: CASSGTGYPYYGYTF
cdr3_nt: TGTGCCAGCAGCGGGACAGGGTATCCCTACTATGGCTACACCTTC
v_call: TRBV5-4
clone_size: -
d_call: TRBD1
j_call: TRBJ1-2

cdr3_aa: CASSSGQLNEKLFF
cdr3_nt: TGTGCCAGTAGTAGCGGACAGCTTAATGAAAAACTGTTTTTT
v_call: TRBV19
clone_size: -
d_call: -
j_call: TRBJ1-4

cdr3_aa: CASSLLTAPEQYF
cdr3_nt: TGTGCCAGCAGCTTATTGACAGCCCCAGAGCAGTACTTC
v_call: TRBV7-9
clone_size: -
d_call: -
j_call: TRBJ2-7

cdr3_aa: CASSTAGLICTEAFF
cdr3_nt: TGTGCCAGCAGCACTGCAGGGCTGATTTGCACTGAAGCTTTCTTT
v_call: TRBV21-1
clone_size: few
d_call: -
j_call: TRBJ1-1

cdr3_aa: CATSRDRGSGEQYF
cdr3_nt: TGTGCCACCAGCAGGGACAGGGGATCCGGCGAGCAGTACTTC
v_call: TRBV15
clone_size: -
d_call: TRBD1
j_call: TRBJ2-7

cdr3_aa: CASSFPGHGYTF
cdr3_nt: TGTGCCAGCAGCTTTCCAGGCCATGGCTACACCTTC
v_call: TRBV7-9
clone_size: -
d_call: -
j_call: TRBJ1-2

cdr3_aa: CASCPGQRGEKLFF
cdr3_nt: TGTGCCAGCTGCCCGGGCCAGCGGGGAGAAAAACTGTTTTTT
v_call: TRBV6-5
clone_size: -
d_call: -
j_call: TRBJ1-4

cdr3_aa: CASSVGSTGELFF
cdr3_nt: TGTGCCAGCAGTGTAGGGAGCACCGGGGAGCTGTTTTTT
v_call: TRBV25-1
clone_size: -
d_call: -
j_call: TRBJ2-2

cdr3_aa: CASSLFSVQGASGELFF
cdr3_nt: TGTGCCAGCAGCTTGTTCTCCGTCCAGGGGGCTAGCGGGGAGCTGTTTTTT
v_call: TRBV7-6
clone_size: -
d_call: TRBD1
j_call: TRBJ2-2

cdr3_aa: CASESGASYEQYF
cdr3_nt: TGTGCCAGCGAAAGCGGCGCCTCCTACGAGCAGTACTTC
v_call: TRBV2
clone_size: -
d_call: -
j_call: TRBJ2-7

cdr3_aa: CAITSSTGGVYGYTF
cdr3_nt: TGTGCCATCACATCGAGCACAGGGGGCGTTTATGGCTACACCTTC
v_call: TRBV10-3
clone_size: -
d_call: TRBD1
j_call: TRBJ1-2

cdr3_aa: CASSSVGAVEAFF
cdr3_nt: TGTGCCAGCAGCTCCGTTGGGGCAGTTGAAGCTTTCTTT
v_call: TRBV7-8
clone_size: few
d_call: -
j_call: TRBJ1-1

cdr3_aa: CASSQGDMTEAFF
cdr3_nt: TGTGCCAGCTCCCAGGGCGATATGACTGAAGCTTTCTTT
v_call: TRBV18
clone_size: few
d_call: -
j_call: TRBJ1-1

cdr3_aa: CANRPTNEKLFF
cdr3_nt: TGTGCCAACAGACCAACTAATGAAAAACTGTTTTTT
v_call: TRBV19
clone_size: -
d_call: -
j_call: TRBJ1-4

cdr3_aa: CASSSSSLDTQYF
cdr3_nt: TGCGCCAGCAGCTCCTCTTCCCTGGATACGCAGTATTTT
v_call: TRBV5-1
clone_size: -
d_call: -
j_call: TRBJ2-3

cdr3_aa: CASSLVAGDTEAFF
cdr3_nt: TGTGCCAGTAGTCTAGTAGCGGGGGACACTGAAGCTTTCTTT
v_call: TRBV19
clone_size: -
d_call: -
j_call: TRBJ1-1

cdr3_aa: CASAPGLAYNEQFF
cdr3_nt: TGTGCCAGCGCGCCGGGACTAGCGTACAATGAGCAGTTCTTC
v_call: TRBV21-1
clone_size: -
d_call: -
j_call: TRBJ2-1

cdr3_aa: CASSQARSYGYTF
cdr3_nt: TGTGCCAGCAGTCAAGCCCGGAGCTATGGCTACACCTTC
v_call: TRBV27
clone_size: -
d_call: -
j_call: TRBJ1-2

cdr3_aa: CASSAYGQGYDTQYF
cdr3_nt: TGTGCCAGCAGCGCTTACGGACAGGGTTACGATACGCAGTATTTT
v_call: TRBV9
clone_size: -
d_call: TRBD1
j_call: TRBJ2-3

cdr3_aa: CASSPGTGDQPQHF
cdr3_nt: TGTGCCAGCAGCCCCGGGACAGGGGATCAGCCCCAGCATTTT
v_call: TRBV11-2
clone_size: few
d_call: TRBD1
j_call: TRBJ1-5

cdr3_aa: CASRGQSLNQPQHF
cdr3_nt: TGTGCCAGCAGAGGACAGAGCCTCAATCAGCCCCAGCATTTT
v_call: TRBV2
clone_size: -
d_call: -
j_call: TRBJ1-5

cdr3_aa: CASSWSLAGGNTDTQYF
cdr3_nt: TGCGCCAGCAGCTGGTCACTAGCGGGGGGGAACACAGATACGCAGTATTTT
v_call: TRBV5-1
clone_size: few
d_call: TRBD2
j_call: TRBJ2-3

cdr3_aa: CSVVGGENDEQYF
cdr3_nt: TGCAGCGTTGTTGGAGGGGAGAACGACGAGCAGTACTTC
v_call: TRBV29-1
clone_size: -
d_call: -
j_call: TRBJ2-7

cdr3_aa: CASRVSLGQSGNTIYF
cdr3_nt: TGCGCCAGCAGGGTCAGCCTCGGACAATCTGGAAACACCATATATTTT
v_call: TRBV5-1
clone_size: -
d_call: -
j_call: TRBJ1-3

cdr3_aa: CASSSTGAGEQYF
cdr3_nt: TGTGCCAGCAGCTCGACAGGGGCAGGCGAGCAGTACTTC
v_call: TRBV6-5
clone_size: -
d_call: TRBD1
j_call: TRBJ2-7

cdr3_aa: CASSHFPNEQFF
cdr3_nt: TGTGCCAGCAGTCACTTCCCGAATGAGCAGTTCTTC
v_call: TRBV28
clone_size: -
d_call: -
j_call: TRBJ2-1

cdr3_aa: CASSWGGTTDTQYF
cdr3_nt: TGTGCCAGCAGTTGGGGGGGGACCACAGATACGCAGTATTTT
v_call: TRBV28
clone_size: few
d_call: TRBD2
j_call: TRBJ2-3

cdr3_aa: CASSLASAETQYF
cdr3_nt: TGTGCCAGCAGCTTGGCTAGCGCAGAGACCCAGTACTTC
v_call: TRBV5-4
clone_size: -
d_call: -
j_call: TRBJ2-5